This TCR beta chain was documented in a study of human T cells and chemical hapten exposure. Overall study context: The use of 2% DPC on around 2 cm by around 2 cm of upper inner arm skin constituted sensitization. General study findings and limits: Sensitizing with DPC caused no change in TCRs above 1 in 1000 frequency.

Of note for this clonotype: Its cognate antigen is unknown.

Time point reported: patch test 2, 6 weeks after DPC sensitization. Treatment denoted: therapeutic diphenylcyclopropenone sensitization with weekly scalp DPC. The study enrolled 18 to 70-year-old alopecia patients suitable for DPC. TCRdb analysed the RACE reads with MiXCR anew, one entry per CDR3 protein. In the table there are about 95,000 distinct CDR3 sequences, approximately 10% of which are singletons. The source material was whole blood, sampled in connection with sensitization to the hapten diphenylcyclopropenone (DPC). The receptor comes from a woman in her thirties or forties with alopecia areata. Some clones in this sample may be carry-over from other donors' samples.

The CDR3, as DNA: TGTGCCAGCAACGCCAAAAACATTCAGTACTTC. This gives the protein CASNAKNIQYF. V gene TRBV6-6 combines with J gene TRBJ2-4; no firm D call. CDR1 MNHNY and CDR2 SVGAGI come from the germline V gene (reference sequence). CDR3 size: 11 residues. With 7 bases removed from V and 1 base from J, the gap between germline ends came to 2 bases.